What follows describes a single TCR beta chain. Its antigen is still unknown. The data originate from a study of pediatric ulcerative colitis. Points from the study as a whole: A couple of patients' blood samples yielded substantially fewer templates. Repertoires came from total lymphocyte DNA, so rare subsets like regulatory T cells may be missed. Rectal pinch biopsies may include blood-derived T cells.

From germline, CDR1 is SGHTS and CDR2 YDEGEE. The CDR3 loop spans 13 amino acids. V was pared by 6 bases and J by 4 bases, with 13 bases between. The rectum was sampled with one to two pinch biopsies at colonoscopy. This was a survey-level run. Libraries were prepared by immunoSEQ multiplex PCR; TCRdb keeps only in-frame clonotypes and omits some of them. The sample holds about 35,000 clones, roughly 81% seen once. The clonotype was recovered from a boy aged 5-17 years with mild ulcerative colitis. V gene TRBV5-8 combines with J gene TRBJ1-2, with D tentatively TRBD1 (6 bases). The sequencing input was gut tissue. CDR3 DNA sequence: TGTGCCAGCACCGCAGGACAGCTCTATGGCTACACCTTC. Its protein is CASTAGQLYGYTF. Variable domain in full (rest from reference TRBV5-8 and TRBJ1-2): EAGVTQSPTHLIKTRGQQATLRCSPISGHTSVYWYQQALGLGLQFLLWYDEGEERNRGNFPPRFSGRQFPNYSSELNVNALELEDSALYLCASTAGQLYGYTFGSGTRLTVV.